This is a list of T cell receptor beta chains from one sample in a study of response to subunit inactivated influenza vaccine. Each CDR3 protein gets one entry after TCRdb re-called the RT-PCR reads with MiXCR. The top ten clones hold around 10% of a sample with roughly 570,000 distinct CDR3 sequences, roughly 15% of them seen once. The source material was PBMCs from blood, sampled approximately 13 days after vaccination. The receptor set was obtained from a man aged 50 to 59 who received an inactivated influenza vaccine. Each CDR3 is given with its conserved first and last residue. Fields, in order: D gene, V gene, J gene, clone size, CDR3 DNA, CDR3 protein. A D gene is named only where the DNA matches it firmly. Rows give clone size only sometimes, using once, few, many, or a class for an expanded clone.

>TRBD1|TRBV6-2/TRBV6-3|TRBJ1-1|few
TGTGCCAGCAGTTACTCGGTCGGACAGGGGGCCACTGAAGCTTTCTTT
CASSYSVGQGATEAFF
>-|TRBV12-3/TRBV12-4|TRBJ1-1|many
TGTGCCAGCAGCTTAGGGGGGAACACTGAAGCTTTCTTT
CASSLGGNTEAFF
>-|TRBV18|TRBJ1-5|-
TGTGCCAGCTCAGGGGACCCAAGCAATCAGCCCCAGCATTTT
CASSGDPSNQPQHF
>-|TRBV28|TRBJ2-5|few
TGTGCCAGCAGTAGGGGTCCCGGGCAAGAGACCCAGTACTTC
CASSRGPGQETQYF
>-|TRBV2|TRBJ2-7|few
TGTGCCAGCAGTCCTCCGGCCATCAACTACGAGCAGTACTTC
CASSPPAINYEQYF
>-|TRBV12-3/TRBV12-4|TRBJ2-5|few
TGTGCCAGCAGTCACGGTCTGACGGAGACCCAGTACTTC
CASSHGLTETQYF
>-|TRBV12-3/TRBV12-4|TRBJ2-5|few
TGTGCCAGCAGTCCCTGGGACGTTTCTAAAGGGACCCAGTACTTC
CASSPWDVSKGTQYF
>TRBD1|TRBV4-1|TRBJ1-6|many
TGCGCCAGCAGCCAGGACAAGACAGGGTTAAGGAGCTCCTATAATTCACCCCTCCACTTT
CASSQDKTGLRSSYNSPLHF
>TRBD2|TRBV6-2/TRBV6-3|TRBJ2-7|few
TGTGCCAGCAGTTATCTGGGGGGGGACGAGCAGTACTTC
CASSYLGGDEQYF
>-|TRBV10-3|TRBJ2-7|-
TGTGCCATCAGAGAGGGGGTACAGACCTACGAGCAGTACTTC
CAIREGVQTYEQYF
>-|TRBV6-1|TRBJ2-4|few
TGTGCCAGCAGTGAACAGGGGTGGAAAAACATTCAGTACTTC
CASSEQGWKNIQYF
>-|TRBV5-1|TRBJ2-5|-
TGCGCCAGCATCGGCAGACCAGAGACCCAGTACTTC
CASIGRPETQYF
>TRBD1|TRBV3-1|TRBJ1-2|-
TGTGCCAGCAGCCAAAGGCTAGGACAGGGGGATGGCTACACCTTC
CASSQRLGQGDGYTF
>-|TRBV12-3/TRBV12-4|TRBJ2-3|-
TGTGCCAGCAGTTTGGACGGGGGCAGGGATACGCAGTATTTT
CASSLDGGRDTQYF
>TRBD2|TRBV9|TRBJ2-5|-
TGTGCCAGCAGCTCGAGACTAGCACAAGAGACCCAGTACTTC
CASSSRLAQETQYF
>-|TRBV5-6|TRBJ2-5|-
TGTGCCAGCAGCTTGGTTTCTAACCAAGAGACCCAGTACTTC
CASSLVSNQETQYF
>-|TRBV20-1|TRBJ2-1|few
TGCAGTGCTAGAGTACCTTTGGGAGGGGGCGAGCAGTTCTTC
CSARVPLGGGEQFF
>TRBD1|TRBV3-1|TRBJ2-7|many
TGTGCCAGCAGCTTTTGGGGACAGGGGGCACGAGAGCAGTACTTC
CASSFWGQGAREQYF
>-|TRBV27|TRBJ1-1|-
TGTGCCAGCAGTTTAGGGGTTCGGACTGAAGCTTTCTTT
CASSLGVRTEAFF
>TRBD2|TRBV4-1|TRBJ2-1|many
TGCGCCAGCAGCCAAGTAGCGGGGGGCACCTACAATGAGCAGTTCTTC
CASSQVAGGTYNEQFF
>-|TRBV7-7|TRBJ1-1|-
TGTGCCAGCAGCTACGATACGAACACTGAAGCTTTCTTT
CASSYDTNTEAFF
>TRBD2|TRBV6-1|TRBJ2-1|many
TGTGCCAGCAGGCTACGAGGGACTAGCGGAATCAATGAGCAGTTCTTC
CASRLRGTSGINEQFF
>TRBD1|TRBV11-1|TRBJ2-3|few
TGTGCCAGCAGCTCCTACAGGGGGTTCGCAGATACGCAGTATTTT
CASSSYRGFADTQYF
>-|TRBV5-1|TRBJ2-1|-
TGCGCCAGCAGCGGGGCGGGGGCAAACAATGAGCAGTTCTTC
CASSGAGANNEQFF
>-|TRBV28|TRBJ1-2|-
TGTGCCAGCACCCCGGGTGGATTTGAGGGCGGCTACACCTTC
CASTPGGFEGGYTF
>TRBD1|TRBV7-3|TRBJ2-3|many
TGTGCCAGCAGCACGACAGGGGGTCGCACAGATACGCAGTATTTT
CASSTTGGRTDTQYF
>-|TRBV7-9|TRBJ2-5|-
TGTGCCAGCAGCTTAGTGTCACCTAGCTTAAAGACCCAGTACTTC
CASSLVSPSLKTQYF
>-|TRBV15|TRBJ1-4|-
TGTGCCACCAGCAGAGAGGGGCCGGAAAAACTGTTTTTT
CATSREGPEKLFF
>TRBD2|TRBV7-6|TRBJ2-1|-
TGTGCCAGCAGCTTCATCGGACTAGCGGGAGGGCCGAGCTCCTACAATGAGCAGTTCTTC
CASSFIGLAGGPSSYNEQFF
>TRBD2|TRBV12-3/TRBV12-4|TRBJ2-3|few
TGTGCCAGCAGTTGGGGTGACGTAGCGGGGATCAAAACAGATACGCAGTATTTT
CASSWGDVAGIKTDTQYF